The present T cell receptor beta chain was sequenced within a study of response to subunit inactivated influenza vaccine. V gave up 7 bases and J gave up 6 bases, with 13 bases separating them. CDR3 length: 13 amino acids. Germline values: CDR1 LNHNV, CDR2 YYDKDF (reference sequence). A single record per CDR3 protein comes from TCRdb applying MiXCR to the RT-PCR reads. The table lists fewer than 750,000 distinct CDR3 sequences, less than 15% of them singletons. The V call is TRBV15, the J call TRBJ1-5; weak D call: TRBD1 (6 bases). The sequenced sample was PBMCs from blood, obtained approximately 12 days after vaccination. The sequence came from a man in his fifties who received an inactivated influenza vaccine. CDR3 sequence (DNA): TGTGCCACCACGGGGGGGCTTTGTCAGCCCCAGCATTTT. It encodes CATTGGLCQPQHF.